The source of this T cell receptor (beta chain) is a study of T cell changes during pregnancy in multiple sclerosis. Profiling relied on immunoSEQ multiplex PCR, and the TCRdb table lists in-frame clones only, not all of them. The table has tens of thousands of clones, roughly 93% seen once. CDR3 length: 15 residues. The V gene end was trimmed by 1 base and the J gene end by 9 bases; junction bases not matched to a gene: 12. Germline lookup yields CDR1 SGHTA and CDR2 FQGNSA. The sample taken for sequencing was PBMCs (not recorded whether the cells were cultured). This receptor was taken from a female donor with multiple sclerosis, enrolled in a pregnancy study. The chain combines TRBV7-2 with TRBJ2-7; 7 nucleotides match TRBD2. The CDR3 protein is CASSLGTSALSRQYF. In DNA, the CDR3 is TGTGCCAGCAGCTTAGGAACTAGCGCGCTTTCCCGGCAGTACTTC.